The rows below give T cell receptor beta chains drawn from one sample of a study of graft-versus-host responses after intestinal transplantation. The table came from immunoSEQ multiplex PCR; TCRdb's copy has only in-frame clones and leaves some out. The sample records 10,000 to 15,000 clones, about a third being singletons. The source material was alloreactive CD8+ T cells from a mixed lymphocyte reaction culture, sampled before intestinal transplant. These receptors were taken from a human patient who received an intestinal transplant. Each CDR3 is given without its conserved first and last residue.

J	V	CDR3
TRBJ1-5	TRBV19	ASSIRGLIQPQH
TRBJ2-7	TRBV7-3	ASSDSYEQY
TRBJ2-6	TRBV7-7	ASSFSYKLPQSRANVLT
TRBJ2-3	TRBV27	ARSLSQGWGGGPSTDTQY
TRBJ2-7	TRBV5-1	ASSLSSGSRYEQY
TRBJ2-7	TRBV27	ASSPLAGTGSYEQY
TRBJ1-5	TRBV19	ASSIASLSNQPQH
NA	TRBV4-1	ASSGSSQGYYEQY
TRBJ2-3	TRBV5-1	ASSLWRGAPTDTQY
TRBJ1-1	TRBV7-9	ASSLNHRANTEAF
TRBJ2-7	TRBV5-1	ASSSPWTDDSSYEQY
TRBJ2-2	TRBV7-9	AGRNYRNTGELF
TRBJ2-7	TRBV5-5	ASSGDEQY
TRBJ2-1	TRBV19	ASSKTRTRNEQF
TRBJ1-3	TRBV6-6	ASSYGQGGNTIY
TRBJ2-1	TRBV5-5	ASSFRTGGTYNEQF
TRBJ2-3	TRBV18	ASSPDGDTQY
TRBJ1-2	TRBV6-1	ASSRQGADGYT
TRBJ2-7	TRBV7-2	ASSAFRGDEQY
TRBJ1-2	TRBV6-5	ASSLLRADRGLDT
TRBJ1-2	TRBV5-6	ASSSPSRTDIYGYT
TRBJ2-7	TRBV16	ASSQYDEQY
TRBJ2-1	TRBV6-5	ASSYSSGSYNEQF
TRBJ2-7	TRBV7-6	ASSLAETYEQY
TRBJ1-1	TRBV27	ASSEQGDYTEAF
TRBJ2-1	TRBV30	AGREGVGEQF
TRBJ2-7	TRBV29-1	SVSGPTVAYEQY
NA	TRBV4-1	ASSQASGLAGYEQY